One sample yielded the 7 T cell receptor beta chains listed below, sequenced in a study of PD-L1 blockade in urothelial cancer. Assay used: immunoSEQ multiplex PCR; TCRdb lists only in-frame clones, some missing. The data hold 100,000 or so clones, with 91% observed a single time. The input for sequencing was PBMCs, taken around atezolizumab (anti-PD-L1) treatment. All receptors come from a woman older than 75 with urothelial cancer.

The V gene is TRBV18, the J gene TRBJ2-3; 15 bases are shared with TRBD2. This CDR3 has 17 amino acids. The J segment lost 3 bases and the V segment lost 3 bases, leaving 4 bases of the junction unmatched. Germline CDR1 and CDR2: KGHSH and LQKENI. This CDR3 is CASSPRTSGRGTDTQYF. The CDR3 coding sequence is TGTGCCAGCTCACCCCGGACTAGCGGGAGGGGAACAGATACGCAGTATTTT.

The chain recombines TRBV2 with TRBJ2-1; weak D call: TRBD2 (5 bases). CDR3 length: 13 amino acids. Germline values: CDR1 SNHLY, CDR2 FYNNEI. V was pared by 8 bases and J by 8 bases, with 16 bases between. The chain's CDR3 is CASSVLGSYEQFF. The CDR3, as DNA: TGTGCCAGCTCAGTACTAGGGAGCTATGAGCAGTTCTTC.

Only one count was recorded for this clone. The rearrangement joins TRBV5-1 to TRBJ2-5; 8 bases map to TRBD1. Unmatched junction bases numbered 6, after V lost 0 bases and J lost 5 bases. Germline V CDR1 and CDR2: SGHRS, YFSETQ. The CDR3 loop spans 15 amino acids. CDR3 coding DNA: TGCGCCAGCAGCTTGGGTGCAGGGGGCCCGGAGACCCAGTACTTC. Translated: CASSLGAGGPETQYF.

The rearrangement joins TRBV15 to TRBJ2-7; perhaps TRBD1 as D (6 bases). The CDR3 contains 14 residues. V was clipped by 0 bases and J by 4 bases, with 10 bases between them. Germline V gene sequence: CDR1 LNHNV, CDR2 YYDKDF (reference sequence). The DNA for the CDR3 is TGTGCCACCAGCAGAGATGTCAGGGGTTACGAGCAGTACTTC. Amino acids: CATSRDVRGYEQYF.

The CDR3 DNA is TGTGCCAGCAGCTTACGGTTAATTGCTGAAGCTTTCTTT. Its translation: CASSLRLIAEAFF. The chain couples TRBV7-2 to TRBJ1-1; D gene unclear. Per the germline V gene, CDR1 is SGHTA and CDR2 is FQGNSA. Trimming shortened V by 2 bases and J by 6 bases, and 10 bases separated the two germline ends. CDR3 size: 13 residues. Supplemented by reference TRBV7-2 and TRBJ1-1, the full variable domain reads GAGVSQSPSNKVTEKGKDVELRCDPISGHTALYWYRQSLGQGLEFLIYFQGNSAPDKSGLPSDRFSAERTGGSVSTLTIQRTQQEDSAVYLCASSLRLIAEAFFGQGTRLTVV.

CDR3 loop: CASRLREPTNEKLFF. The CDR3 DNA follows: TGTGCCAGCAGACTGCGGGAACCAACTAATGAAAAACTGTTTTTT. V usage is TRBV5-5 and J usage is TRBJ1-4, with D uncertain. Germline V gene lookup returns CDR1 SGHKS and CDR2 YYEKEE (reference sequence). The CDR3 is made up of 15 amino acids. Trimming left V 5 bases short and J 0 bases short, with 11 bases between.

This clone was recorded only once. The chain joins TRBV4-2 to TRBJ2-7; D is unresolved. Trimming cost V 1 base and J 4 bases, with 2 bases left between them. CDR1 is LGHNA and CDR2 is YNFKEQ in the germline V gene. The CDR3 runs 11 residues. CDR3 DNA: TGTGCCAGCAGCCAAGTATACGAGCAGTACTTC. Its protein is CASSQVYEQYF.